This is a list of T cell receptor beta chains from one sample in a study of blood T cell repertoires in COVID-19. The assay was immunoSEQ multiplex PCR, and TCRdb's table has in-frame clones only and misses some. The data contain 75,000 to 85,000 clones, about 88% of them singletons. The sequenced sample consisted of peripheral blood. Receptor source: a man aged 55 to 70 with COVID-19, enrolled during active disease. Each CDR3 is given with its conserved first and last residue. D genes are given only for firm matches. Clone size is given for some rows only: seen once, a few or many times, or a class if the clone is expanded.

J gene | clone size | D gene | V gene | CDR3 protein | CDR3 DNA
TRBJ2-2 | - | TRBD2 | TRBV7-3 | CASAFAGPSGLNTGELFF | TGTGCCAGCGCTTTCGCCGGGCCTAGCGGGTTGAACACCGGGGAGCTGTTTTTT
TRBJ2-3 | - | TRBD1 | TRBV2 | CASTLRGQGTDTQYF | TGTGCCAGCACCCTCAGGGGGCAAGGCACAGATACGCAGTATTTT
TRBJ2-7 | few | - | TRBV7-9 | CASSIQHGYEQYF | TGTGCCAGCAGCATCCAACATGGCTACGAGCAGTACTTC
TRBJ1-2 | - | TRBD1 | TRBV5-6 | CASSQKPGQGVYGYTF | TGTGCCAGCAGCCAGAAACCGGGACAGGGGGTCTATGGCTACACCTTC
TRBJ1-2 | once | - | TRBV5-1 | CASSLGAEYDGYTF | TGCGCCAGCAGCTTGGGGGCAGAATACGATGGCTACACCTTC
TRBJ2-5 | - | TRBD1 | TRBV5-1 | CASSLAQGAGKTQYF | TGCGCCAGCAGCTTGGCCCAGGGGGCGGGAAAGACCCAGTACTTC
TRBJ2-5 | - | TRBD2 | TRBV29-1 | CSVRPGGLAGAPGVETQYF | TGCAGCGTTCGGCCCGGTGGGTTAGCGGGAGCCCCCGGGGTGGAGACCCAGTACTTC
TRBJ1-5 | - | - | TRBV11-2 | CASSPYGGNQPQHF | TGTGCCAGCAGCCCCTACGGGGGAAATCAGCCCCAGCATTTT
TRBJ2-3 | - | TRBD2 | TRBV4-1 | CASSLTSGGRGDTQYF | TGCGCCAGCAGTCTAACCAGCGGGGGCCGTGGAGATACGCAGTATTTT
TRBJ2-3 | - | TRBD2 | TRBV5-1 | CASSERTSDGTQYF | TGCGCCAGCAGCGAAAGGACTAGCGACGGTACGCAGTATTTT
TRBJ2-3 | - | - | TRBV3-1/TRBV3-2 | CASRGAVSTDTQYF | TGTGCCAGCAGGGGGGCAGTTAGCACAGATACGCAGTATTTT
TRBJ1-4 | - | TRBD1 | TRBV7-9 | CASSFTGGAPNEKLFF | TGTGCCAGCAGCTTTACAGGGGGCGCGCCTAATGAAAAACTGTTTTTT
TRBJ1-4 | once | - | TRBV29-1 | CSSLGPATNEKLFF | TGCAGCTCCCTGGGGCCAGCAACTAATGAAAAACTGTTTTTT
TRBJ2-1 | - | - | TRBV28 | CASSFLASDEQFF | TGTGCCAGCAGTTTTCTAGCCTCTGATGAGCAGTTCTTC
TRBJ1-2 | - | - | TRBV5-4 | CASSPTTPGWGYTF | TGTGCCAGCAGCCCTACGACACCTGGATGGGGCTACACCTTC
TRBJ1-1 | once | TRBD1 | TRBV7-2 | CASSPGQGARDTEAFF | TGTGCCAGCAGCCCCGGACAGGGGGCGCGAGACACTGAAGCTTTCTTT
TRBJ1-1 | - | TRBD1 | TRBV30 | CAWSVQGDTEAFF | TGTGCCTGGAGTGTTCAGGGGGACACTGAAGCTTTCTTT
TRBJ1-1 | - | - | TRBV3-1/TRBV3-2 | CASSPRAGGTEAFF | TGTGCCAGCAGCCCGAGGGCGGGGGGCACTGAAGCTTTCTTT
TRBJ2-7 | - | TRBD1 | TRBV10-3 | CAIRGPGGYEQYF | TGTGCCATCAGGGGTCCAGGGGGCTACGAGCAGTACTTC
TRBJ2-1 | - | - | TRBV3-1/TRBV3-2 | CASSRQRGNEQFF | TGTGCCAGCAGCCGACAAAGGGGAAATGAGCAGTTCTTC
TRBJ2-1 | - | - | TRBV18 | CASSNSEDEQFF | TGTGCCAGCTCAAATAGCGAAGATGAGCAGTTCTTC
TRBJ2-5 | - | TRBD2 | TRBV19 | CASSFGGRSGTQYF | TGTGCCAGTAGTTTCGGCGGGAGGTCAGGGACCCAGTACTTC
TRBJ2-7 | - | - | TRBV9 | CASSVARTVSVDEQYF | TGTGCCAGCAGCGTAGCTCGGACAGTCAGCGTTGACGAGCAGTACTTC
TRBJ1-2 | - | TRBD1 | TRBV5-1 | CASSDRDRPNYGYTF | TGCGCCAGCAGCGACCGGGACAGACCTAACTATGGCTACACCTTC
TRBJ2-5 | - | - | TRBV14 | CASGGAGETQYF | TGTGCCAGCGGGGGCGCCGGGGAGACCCAGTACTTC
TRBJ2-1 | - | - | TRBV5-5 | CASSLAAPGQRIF | TGTGCCAGCAGCTTGGCCGCTCCGGGACAAAGGATCTTC
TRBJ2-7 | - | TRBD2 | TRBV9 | CASSLRGGGYEQYF | TGTGCCAGCAGCCTCCGGGGGGGCGGCTACGAGCAGTACTTC
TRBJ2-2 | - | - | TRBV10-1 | CASSESQNTGELFF | TGCGCCAGCAGCGAATCACAGAACACCGGGGAGCTGTTTTTT